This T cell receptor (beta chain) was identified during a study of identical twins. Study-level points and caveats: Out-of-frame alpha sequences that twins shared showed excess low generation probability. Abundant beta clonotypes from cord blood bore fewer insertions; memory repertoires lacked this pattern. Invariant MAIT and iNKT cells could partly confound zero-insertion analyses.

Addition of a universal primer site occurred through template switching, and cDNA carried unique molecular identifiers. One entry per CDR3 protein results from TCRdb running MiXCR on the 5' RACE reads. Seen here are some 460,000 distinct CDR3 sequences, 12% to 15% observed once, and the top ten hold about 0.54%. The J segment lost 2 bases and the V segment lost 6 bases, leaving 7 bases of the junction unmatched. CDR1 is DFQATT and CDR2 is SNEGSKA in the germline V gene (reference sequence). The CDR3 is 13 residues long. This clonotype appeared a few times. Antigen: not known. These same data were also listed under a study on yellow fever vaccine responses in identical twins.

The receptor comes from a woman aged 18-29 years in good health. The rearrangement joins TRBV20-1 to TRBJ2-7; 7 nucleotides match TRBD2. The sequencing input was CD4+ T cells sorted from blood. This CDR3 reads CSALGEGPYEQYF. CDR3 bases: TGCAGTGCCCTGGGGGAGGGCCCCTACGAGCAGTACTTC.